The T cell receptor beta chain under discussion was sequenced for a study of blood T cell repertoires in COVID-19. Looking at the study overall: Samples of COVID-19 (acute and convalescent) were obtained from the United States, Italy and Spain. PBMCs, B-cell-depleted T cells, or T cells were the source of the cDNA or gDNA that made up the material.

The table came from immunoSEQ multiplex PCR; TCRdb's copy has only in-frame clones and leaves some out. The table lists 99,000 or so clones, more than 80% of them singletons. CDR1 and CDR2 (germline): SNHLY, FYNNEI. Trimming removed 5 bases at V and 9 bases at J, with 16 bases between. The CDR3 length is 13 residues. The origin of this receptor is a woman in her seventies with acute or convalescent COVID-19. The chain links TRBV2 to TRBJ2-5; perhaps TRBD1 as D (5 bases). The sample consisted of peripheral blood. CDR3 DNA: TGTGCCAGCAGTTTTCAGGGCCAAAGCCCCCAGTACTTC. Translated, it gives CASSFQGQSPQYF.